The rows below give T cell receptor beta chains drawn from one sample of a study of long-term antiretroviral therapy in people with HIV. Profiling relied on immunoSEQ multiplex PCR, and the TCRdb table lists in-frame clones only, not all of them. Here the sample spans over 15,000 clones, approximately 84% being singletons. The sequences come from unsorted PBMCs, collected 0.9 years after starting antiretroviral therapy. The source of these receptors is a man aged 18 to 30 with HIV. Both conserved end residues are part of each CDR3. Rows give clone size only sometimes, using once, few, many, or a class for an expanded clone.

once,TRBV9,CASSVGGGDHKETQYF
once,TRBV11-2,CASKERGNSYNEQFF
.,TRBV2,CASMAFSYEQYF
.,TRBV11-2,CASSLGPLSGELFF
few,TRBV9,CASSVVGHCSNQPQHF
.,TRBV29-1,CSVDLGGTEAFF
.,TRBV19,CASSSGQGRWETQYF
.,TRBV28,CASSLAGTGSDSPLHF
few,TRBV11-1,CASSRSGQGASPLHF
.,TRBV7-3,CASSLSGPDRSDGYTF
.,TRBV7-9,CASSLWEETQYF
.,TRBV19,CASSITPGGHQETQYF
.,TRBV5-1,CASSLGQHTDTQYF
.,TRBV2,CASSNEGAYEQYF
.,TRBV18,CASNPTGKDYGYTF
.,TRBV7-9,CASSLPRGRTGELFF
.,TRBV5-1,CASTVGAGQETQYF
.,TRBV7-3,CASSLFGRGNTGELFF
once,TRBV7-2,CASSTRLAGGQETQYF
.,TRBV19,CASRPGGPEAFF
few,TRBV14,CASSHRLVGGSYEQYF
.,TRBV5-6,CASSLGGEETQYF
.,TRBV2,CASRNSGGTEAFF
.,TRBV4-1,CASDPGWGSQETQYF
.,TRBV5-1,CASGGQGGTDTQYF
.,TRBV9,CASSVGPQQETQYF
.,TRBV30,CAWGRAGDRRELFF
.,TRBV4-1,CASSQGPLGQGSSSGGYTF
.,TRBV13,CASSLDRGTYNEQFF
few,TRBV7-9,CASSLAAGQLNQPQHF
.,TRBV28,CASRSGDLAKNIQYF
.,TRBV5-8,CASSFRIRENYGYTF
.,TRBV2,CASNSQYF
.,TRBV5-1,CASSLGTGRSGANVLTF
.,TRBV5-6,CASSFGRNYGYTF
.,TRBV6-1,CASSEASRGPQSPLHF
.,TRBV9,CASSSFGGGIGTGELFF
.,TRBV2,CASRWDSSTDTQYF
.,TRBV4-2,CASSQDWASLLYGYTF
.,TRBV11-3,CASILKGSSGELFF
.,TRBV5-6,CASSSVQGGSEKLFF